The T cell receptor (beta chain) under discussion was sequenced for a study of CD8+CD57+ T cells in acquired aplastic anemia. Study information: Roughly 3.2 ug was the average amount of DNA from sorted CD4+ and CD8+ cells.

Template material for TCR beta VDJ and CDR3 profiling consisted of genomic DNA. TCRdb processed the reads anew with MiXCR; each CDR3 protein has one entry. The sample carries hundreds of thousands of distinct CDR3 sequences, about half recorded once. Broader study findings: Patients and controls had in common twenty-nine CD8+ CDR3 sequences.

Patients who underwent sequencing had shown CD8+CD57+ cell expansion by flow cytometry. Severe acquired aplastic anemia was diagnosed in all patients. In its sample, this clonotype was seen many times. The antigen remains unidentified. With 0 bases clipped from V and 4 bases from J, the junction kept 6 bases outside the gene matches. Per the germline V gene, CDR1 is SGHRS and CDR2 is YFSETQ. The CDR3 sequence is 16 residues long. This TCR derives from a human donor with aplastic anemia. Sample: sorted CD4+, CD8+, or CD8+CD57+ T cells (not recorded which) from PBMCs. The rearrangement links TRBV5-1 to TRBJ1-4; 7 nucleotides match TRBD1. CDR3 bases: TGCGCCAGCAGCTTGGGTCCGACAGGGCTTAATGAAAAACTGTTTTTT. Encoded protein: CASSLGPTGLNEKLFF.